This record concerns one TCR beta chain sequence. Its antigen is not yet known. No clone much larger than this one lies a single base away; base qualities are absent. The sample comes from a study of cytomegalovirus exposure and HLA in healthy donors (dated by TCRdb to about 2017). As for the study more broadly: An earlier analysis of fewer than 750 of the donors reported about 280 Gb of sequence data and some 110 million unique TCR beta sequences obtained from about 200 million T cells. An early release that covered fewer than 800 HLA-typed donors contained 250 to 350 gigabases of sequencing data and about 93 million unique TCR sequences. Of the roughly 400 genotyped donors, approximately 83% fell in the genetic ancestry cluster associated with self-reported Caucasian donors. The study aimed to test whether signatures of past pathogen exposure could be identified by cataloging public T cell receptors. The study profiled the T cell repertoires of hundreds of subjects by immunosequencing and related them to cytomegalovirus serostatus. Besides the first cohort of roughly 640 subjects, a separate validation cohort made up of 120 different subjects was used. High-throughput TCR immunosequencing, statistical association of individual TCRs with disease status, and machine learning were combined to predict cytomegalovirus infection status. A later analysis re-examined previously published TCR beta repertoires from just over 650 donors and added high-resolution HLA genotyping to investigate patterns of TCR occurrence. Rather than using new phenotypic data, the later analysis identified candidate immune exposures from TCR beta sequences and from how often those sequences occurred across donors. An earlier analysis of around 640 of the donors used high-throughput TCR beta sequencing to judge whether each TCR beta V gene segment behaved as functional or pseudogenic. Donor age, sex, ethnicity and CMV serostatus were compiled alongside the repertoire data. A later genetic analysis used genome-wide SNP genotypes for about 60% of the roughly 670 donors, treating that subset as a discovery cohort. All discovery cohort repertoires had been generated on a single sequencing platform. Class I and class II HLA loci were covered by the typing at four-digit resolution. The number of donors typed differed by locus, with about 629-630 for A, B, C, DRB1 and DQB1, 522 for DQA1, 606 for DPA1, and approximately 470 for DPB1. About 5 DR-DQ haplotypes were handled as single units for association and clustering, since linkage in the cohort was strong. On average, roughly 200,000 unique TCR beta nucleotide sequences were sequenced per donor among a few hundred genotyped donors of the cohort, with 15% to 20% of those sequences being non-productive. On the study overall, not on this receptor specifically: HLA typing was unavailable for some donors at each locus, so association tests used only the typed subset. In the study, 150 to 200 TCR beta chains were listed as associated with cytomegalovirus. A further reported finding was that TCR beta sequences accurately predicted the HLA-A and HLA-B alleles for most subjects in the first cohort. Immune exposure information for the cohort was limited to CMV serostatus. V-gene and J-gene trimming of TCR beta chains was associated with a missense DCLRE1C variant in a later genetic analysis, and the association was replicated in an independent cohort. The cohort was sequenced for TCR beta chains only, and without alpha or paired-chain data the features that could be detected were limited. In both the original and validation cohorts, the classifier was reported to diagnose cytomegalovirus status with high specificity and sensitivity. Presence/absence analyses assumed roughly uniform sequencing depth across donors, an assumption that may not hold. In a later analysis, 16,951 TCR beta sequences were associated with specific HLA alleles at a false discovery rate of 0.05. A later analysis found that TCR association rates varied across HLA loci, with DRB1 alleles showing the most associated TCRs and HLA-C alleles the fewest. Correlated functional status among segregating V segments might be attributable to linkage disequilibrium, but an unknown experimental factor could not be ruled out. The earlier analysis of almost 600 of the donors excluded some 15 rarely observed V segments, including chromosome 9 orphons, because counts were too low. A later analysis found that most CMV-associated TCR beta chains appeared HLA-restricted, with HLA associations seemingly driven largely by CMV exposure. A few of the identified cytomegalovirus-associated TCR beta chains were confirmed in vitro to be specific for cytomegalovirus antigens. The authors suggested that the approach could potentially be extended to other disease states and immunological phenotypes. A later analysis found that HLA-associated TCR beta chains were more clonally expanded and had lower generation probabilities than equally common non-associated chains. Most TCR sequences were seen in very few donors, while some public TCRs were found in many individuals. A group of highly shared sequence variants was considered likely to be a technical artifact of the sequencing pipeline. In a later genetic analysis, fewer N-insertions in productive TCRs were reported among donors in an Asian-associated ancestry cluster than the approximately 630-donor mean. An earlier analysis of approximately 530 of the donors showed that most TCR beta V segments appeared in productive rearrangements either about 87% or about 30% of the time, which broadly matched IMGT annotations. A later analysis reported that several top co-occurrence clusters appeared linked to parvovirus B19, influenza, CMV and Epstein-Barr virus. Assigning TCR associations to individual alleles was difficult when HLA alleles, especially DR and DQ, strongly co-occurred.

The cohort comprised fewer than 700 healthy bone marrow donors. At the time of sampling, all cohort members were nominally healthy, though unrecorded immune exposures were likely present. The donor was CMV seronegative and belonged to the group of roughly 330 seronegative cohort members. A peripheral blood sample was collected from each donor, and TCR beta sequencing was performed on peripheral blood mononuclear cells. Genomic DNA was extracted from the blood cell samples with the Qiagen DNeasy Blood Extraction Kit. Library construction relied on the immunoSEQ multiplex PCR assay. For the multiplex PCR, a mixture combining 60 forward primers for TCR Vbeta segments and 13 reverse primers for TCR Jbeta segments was used. The CDR3 region of rearranged TCR beta genes was amplified from genomic DNA with a multiplex PCR assay. The Illumina HiSeq System was used to sequence the amplified TCR beta libraries as 87-base-pair reads. Per the source publication's procedure: In a later analysis, roughly 80 million unique TCR beta chains were counted across the approximately 640 repertoires, and about 9.9 million of these chains were shared by at least two donors. Raw reads were error-corrected and collapsed into unique sequences by a nearest-neighbor algorithm in which closely related sequences were merged to remove PCR and sequencing errors. To assign V, D and J gene segments, CDR3 sequences were aligned to IMGT reference sequences. For a sequence to be retained, at least a six-nucleotide match to both a V gene segment and a J gene segment was required. Rearrangements were called productive when the CDR3 lacked stop codons and stayed in frame with V and J; all others were non-productive. CDR3 was defined by IMGT convention, running from the second conserved V-encoded cysteine to the conserved J-encoded phenylalanine. The earlier analysis of about 570 of the donors excluded any sequence lacking an unambiguous match to a single V gene segment. In an earlier analysis of a few hundred of the donors, a V segment was called functional when productive rearrangements were above 56.7%, and segregating when the standard deviation between donors exceeded 5%. A statistical classification framework was developed to diagnose cytomegalovirus status using the catalog of TCR beta chain sequences. In a later analysis, V and J genes were assigned by comparing TCR nucleotide sequences against IMGT/GENE-DB human TR gene sequences. A later analysis assigned CDR3 sequences and most-parsimonious VDJ recombination scenarios with the TCRdist pipeline. A later analysis defined each TCR beta chain by its CDR3 amino acid sequence plus V-gene family, and excluded reads lacking a unique V-gene family. A later analysis removed 600 or so highly shared, low-generation-probability nucleotide sequences to deal with suspected cross-contamination and a sequencing artifact. A later analysis calculated a clonal expansion index for each public chain from normalized within-repertoire ranks of inferred template counts. Generation probabilities in a later analysis came from a VDJ recombination model fitted to out-of-frame rearrangements, and those results were checked against IGoR. Hypergeometric tests were used in a later analysis to score TCR-TCR, TCR-HLA and TCR-CMV co-occurrence, with a repertoire-size bias correction applied to the TCR pairs. False discovery rates were estimated in a later analysis by permuting HLA or CMV assignments 20 times. In a later analysis, co-occurring TCRs were grouped using DBSCAN, with TCRdist sequence similarity added in when clustering inside HLA-allele-positive subsets. Repertoires with fewer than 30,000 or more than 120,000 public chains were left out of co-occurrence clustering, as were several repertoires with anomalous nucleotide sharing. TCRdb re-hosts the immuneACCESS table, in-frame sequences only. Its copies lack some clones; in the studies checked, an unresolved V gene accounts for under half of them, and the cause for the rest is not known. The DNA gave D and trimming, while V, J and clone size come from that table. In this sample the table shows fewer than 300,000 clones, about four fifths of which occur a single time. About 0.28% of the sample is held by the ten biggest clonotypes.

The sequencing input was PBMCs. This TCR was sampled from a girl aged 2-10 years in good health and CMV-seronegative.

The CDR3 loop reads CASSLGTSGTLRSYNEQFF. The nucleotide sequence reads TGTGCCAGCAGCTTAGGGACTAGCGGGACGTTGCGCTCCTACAATGAGCAGTTCTTC. The sequence links TRBV11-2 to TRBJ2-1; 12 nucleotides in the junction match TRBD2. From V the trimming removes 1 base and from J it removes 0 bases, while the gene matches leave 7 bases of the junction unaccounted for. The CDR3 runs 19 residues from the cysteine to the phenylalanine. The kept DNA is CDR3 alone, 57 bases in frame from the first base. Reading the germline V gene gives CDR1 SGHAT and CDR2 FQNNGV.